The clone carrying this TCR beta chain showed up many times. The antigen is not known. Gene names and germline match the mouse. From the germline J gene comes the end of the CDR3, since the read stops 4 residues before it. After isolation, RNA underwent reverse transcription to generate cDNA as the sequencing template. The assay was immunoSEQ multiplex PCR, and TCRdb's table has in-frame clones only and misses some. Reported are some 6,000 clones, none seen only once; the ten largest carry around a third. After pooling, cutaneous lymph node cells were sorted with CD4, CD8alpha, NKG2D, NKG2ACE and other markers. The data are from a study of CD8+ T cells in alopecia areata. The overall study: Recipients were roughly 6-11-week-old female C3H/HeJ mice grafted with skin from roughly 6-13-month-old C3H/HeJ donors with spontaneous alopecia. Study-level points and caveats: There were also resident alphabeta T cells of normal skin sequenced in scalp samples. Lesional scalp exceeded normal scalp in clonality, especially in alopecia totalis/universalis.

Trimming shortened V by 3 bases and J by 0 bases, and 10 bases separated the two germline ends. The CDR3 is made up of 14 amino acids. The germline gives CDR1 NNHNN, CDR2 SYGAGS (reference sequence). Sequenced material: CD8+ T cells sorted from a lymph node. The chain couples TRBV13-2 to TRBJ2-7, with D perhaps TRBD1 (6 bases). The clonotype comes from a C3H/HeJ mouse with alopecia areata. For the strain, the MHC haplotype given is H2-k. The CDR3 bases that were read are TGTGCCAGCGGTGTCCGGGACAACTCCTAT. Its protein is CASGVRDNSY. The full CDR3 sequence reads CASGVRDNSYEQYF.